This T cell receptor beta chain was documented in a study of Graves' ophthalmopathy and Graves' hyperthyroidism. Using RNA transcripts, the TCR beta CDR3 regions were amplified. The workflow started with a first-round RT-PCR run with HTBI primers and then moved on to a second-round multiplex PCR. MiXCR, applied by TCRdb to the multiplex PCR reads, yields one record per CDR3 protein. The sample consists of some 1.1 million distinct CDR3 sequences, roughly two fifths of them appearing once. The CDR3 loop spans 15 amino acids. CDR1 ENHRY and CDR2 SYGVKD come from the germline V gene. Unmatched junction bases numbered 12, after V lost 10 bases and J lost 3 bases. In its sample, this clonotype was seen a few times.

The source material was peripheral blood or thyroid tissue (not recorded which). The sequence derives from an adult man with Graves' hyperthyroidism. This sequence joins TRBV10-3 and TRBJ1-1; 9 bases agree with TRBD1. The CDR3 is CASHLQGAADTEAFF. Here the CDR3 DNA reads TGTGCCAGCCACCTACAGGGGGCAGCGGACACTGAAGCTTTCTTT.